A selection of T cell receptor beta chains follows, all from one sample in a study of molecular identifiers for immune sequencing clone quantification. In TCRdb, the PCR reads were re-called with MiXCR into one record per CDR3 protein. The sample lists approximately 500,000 distinct CDR3 sequences, roughly 24% occurring once. The sequencing sample was made of naive CD8+ T cells from blood, with Jurkat cell RNA spiked in. The receptors here all came from a human donor in good health. Some libraries in this study had Jurkat cell RNA spiked in. CDR3s include the opening cysteine and the closing phenylalanine or tryptophan. Clone size appears in some rows only: once, few, many, or a class for an expanded clone.

J gene: TRBJ2-3; V gene: TRBV7-2; clone size: .; CDR3 protein: CASSPLGGGTATQYF
J gene: TRBJ2-3; V gene: TRBV5-8; clone size: many; CDR3 protein: CASRWGPASDHRTDTQYF
J gene: TRBJ2-2; V gene: TRBV9; clone size: .; CDR3 protein: CASSELNTGELFF
J gene: TRBJ1-4; V gene: TRBV6-5; clone size: many; CDR3 protein: CASSYSSYSEKLFF
J gene: TRBJ1-5; V gene: TRBV19; clone size: many; CDR3 protein: CASSSGRRSLQPQHF
J gene: TRBJ1-6; V gene: TRBV4-3; clone size: .; CDR3 protein: CASSQTNGPSSYTSPLHF
J gene: TRBJ1-1; V gene: TRBV10-3; clone size: .; CDR3 protein: CAISESGKWDTEASF
J gene: TRBJ2-3; V gene: TRBV27; clone size: .; CDR3 protein: CASRYGGVTYTDTQYF
J gene: TRBJ2-1; V gene: TRBV4-3; clone size: many; CDR3 protein: CASSQEGGSYNEQFF
J gene: TRBJ2-7; V gene: TRBV5-6; clone size: few; CDR3 protein: CASSAGGFGEQYF
J gene: TRBJ2-7; V gene: TRBV4-3; clone size: few; CDR3 protein: CASSQDTTGPNYEQYF
J gene: TRBJ2-2; V gene: TRBV5-4; clone size: many; CDR3 protein: CASSLSDNAGELFF
J gene: TRBJ1-5; V gene: TRBV10-2; clone size: few; CDR3 protein: CASSELQRGQPQHF
J gene: TRBJ1-6; V gene: TRBV27; clone size: few; CDR3 protein: CASSPRGSPLHF
J gene: TRBJ2-3; V gene: TRBV7-9; clone size: .; CDR3 protein: CASSAPGTSGRATDTQYF
J gene: TRBJ2-1; V gene: TRBV6-1; clone size: .; CDR3 protein: CASSERSFNEQFF
J gene: TRBJ1-1; V gene: TRBV3-1; clone size: .; CDR3 protein: CASSPRPATGVGEAFF
J gene: TRBJ1-2; V gene: TRBV6-5; clone size: .; CDR3 protein: CASSYAGRTISTF
J gene: TRBJ1-1; V gene: TRBV5-1; clone size: .; CDR3 protein: CASSFGHYLGEAFF
J gene: TRBJ2-2; V gene: TRBV7-9; clone size: few; CDR3 protein: CASSSRDRAYGELFF
J gene: TRBJ2-5; V gene: TRBV4-1; clone size: few; CDR3 protein: CASSGTVGQETQYF
J gene: TRBJ2-7; V gene: TRBV14; clone size: many; CDR3 protein: CASSISGALYYEQYF
J gene: TRBJ1-2; V gene: TRBV27; clone size: .; CDR3 protein: CASSWGGASYGYTF
J gene: TRBJ2-7; V gene: TRBV9; clone size: many; CDR3 protein: CASSVAAGGYEQYF
J gene: TRBJ2-3; V gene: TRBV30; clone size: .; CDR3 protein: CAWLPTVTSTDTQYF
J gene: TRBJ1-1; V gene: TRBV9; clone size: .; CDR3 protein: CASSVVTHVGAEAFF
J gene: TRBJ2-3; V gene: TRBV12-5; clone size: .; CDR3 protein: CASDKGLITDTQYF
J gene: TRBJ2-1; V gene: TRBV29-1; clone size: few; CDR3 protein: CSVDDDSRAGGIEQFF
J gene: TRBJ1-1; V gene: TRBV15; clone size: few; CDR3 protein: CATSRKRGGSDTEAFF
J gene: TRBJ2-1; V gene: TRBV29-1; clone size: many; CDR3 protein: CSVRLAYNEQFF
J gene: TRBJ2-7; V gene: TRBV28; clone size: .; CDR3 protein: CASSLMRPSSEQYF
J gene: TRBJ2-2; V gene: TRBV7-7; clone size: many; CDR3 protein: CASSLAPGDRTGELFF
J gene: TRBJ2-3; V gene: TRBV7-2; clone size: many; CDR3 protein: CASSLKQFSTDTQYF
J gene: TRBJ2-5; V gene: TRBV4-1; clone size: many; CDR3 protein: CASSQEQAEETQYF
J gene: TRBJ2-1; V gene: TRBV9; clone size: .; CDR3 protein: CASSVAGQQQFF
J gene: TRBJ1-1; V gene: TRBV27; clone size: .; CDR3 protein: CASSFLGGPTEAFF
J gene: TRBJ2-1; V gene: TRBV15; clone size: few; CDR3 protein: CATSGLTLGTGQEDKDEQFF
J gene: TRBJ1-5; V gene: TRBV4-1; clone size: .; CDR3 protein: CASSQEDRGNQPQHF
J gene: TRBJ2-2; V gene: TRBV6-6; clone size: many; CDR3 protein: CASITNHNTGELFF
J gene: TRBJ2-7; V gene: TRBV5-1; clone size: few; CDR3 protein: CASSLDPPGQLSYEQYF